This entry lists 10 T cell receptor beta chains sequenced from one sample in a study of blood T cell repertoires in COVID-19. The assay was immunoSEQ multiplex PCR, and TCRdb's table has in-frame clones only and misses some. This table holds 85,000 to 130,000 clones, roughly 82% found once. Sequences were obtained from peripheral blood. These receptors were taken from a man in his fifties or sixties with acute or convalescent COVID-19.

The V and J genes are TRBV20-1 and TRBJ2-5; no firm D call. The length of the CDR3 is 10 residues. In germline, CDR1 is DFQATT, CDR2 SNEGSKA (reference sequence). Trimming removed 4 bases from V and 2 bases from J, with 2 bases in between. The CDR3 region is CSATQETQYF. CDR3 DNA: TGCAGTGCTACTCAAGAGACCCAGTACTTC.

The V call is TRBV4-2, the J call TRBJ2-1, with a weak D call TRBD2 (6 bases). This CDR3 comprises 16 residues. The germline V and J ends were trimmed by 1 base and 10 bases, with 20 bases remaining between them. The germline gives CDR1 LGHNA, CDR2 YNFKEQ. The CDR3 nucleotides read TGTGCCAGCAGCCAAGGGGACTCCCTTTTACAATACGAGCAGTTCTTC. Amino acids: CASSQGDSLLQYEQFF.

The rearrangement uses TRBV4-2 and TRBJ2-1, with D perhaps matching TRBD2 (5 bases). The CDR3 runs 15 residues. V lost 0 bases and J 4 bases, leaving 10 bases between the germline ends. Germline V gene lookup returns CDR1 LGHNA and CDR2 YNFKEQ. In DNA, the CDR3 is TGTGCCAGCAGCCAAGAAGGGAGCTCATACAATGAGCAGTTCTTC. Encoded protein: CASSQEGSSYNEQFF.

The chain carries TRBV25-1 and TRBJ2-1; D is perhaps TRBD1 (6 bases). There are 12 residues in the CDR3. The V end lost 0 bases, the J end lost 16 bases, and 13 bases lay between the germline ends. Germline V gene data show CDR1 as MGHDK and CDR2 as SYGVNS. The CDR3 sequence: CASSEYGTQTFF. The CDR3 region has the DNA TGTGCCAGCAGTGAATACGGGACACAAACATTCTTC.

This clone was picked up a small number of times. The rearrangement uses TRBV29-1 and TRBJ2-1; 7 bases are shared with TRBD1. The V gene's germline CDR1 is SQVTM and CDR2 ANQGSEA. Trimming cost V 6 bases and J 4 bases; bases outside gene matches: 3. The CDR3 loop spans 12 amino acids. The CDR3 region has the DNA TGCAGCGTCGGGACAGAATACAATGAGCAGTTCTTC. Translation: CSVGTEYNEQFF.

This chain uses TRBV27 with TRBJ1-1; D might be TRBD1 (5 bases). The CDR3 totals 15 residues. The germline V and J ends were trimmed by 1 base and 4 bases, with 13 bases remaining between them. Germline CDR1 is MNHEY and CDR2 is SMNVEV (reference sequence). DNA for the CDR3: TGTGCCAGCAGTTTATTTCCAGGGTCGAGCACTGAAGCTTTCTTT. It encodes CASSLFPGSSTEAFF.

CDR3 sequence (DNA): TGCGCCAGCAGTCAATCGAGAGGGAACACCGGGGAGCTGTTTTTT. It encodes CASSQSRGNTGELFF. This sequence joins TRBV23-1 and TRBJ2-2, with D hard to call. TRBV23-1 carries the ORF label, with uncertain function. Trimming shortened V by 0 bases and J by 1 base, and 6 bases separated the two germline ends. This CDR3 has 15 amino acids.

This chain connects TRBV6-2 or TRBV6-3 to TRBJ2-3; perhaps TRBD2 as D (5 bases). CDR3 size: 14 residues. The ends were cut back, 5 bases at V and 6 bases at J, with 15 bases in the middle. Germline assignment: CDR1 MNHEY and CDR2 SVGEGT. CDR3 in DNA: TGTGCCAGCAGTCATTATAGCGATGCCGATACGCAGTATTTT. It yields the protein CASSHYSDADTQYF.

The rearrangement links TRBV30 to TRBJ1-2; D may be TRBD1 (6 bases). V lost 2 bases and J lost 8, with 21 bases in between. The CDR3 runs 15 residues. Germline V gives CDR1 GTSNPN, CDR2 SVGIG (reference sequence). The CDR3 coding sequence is TGTGCCTGGAGTACGGGGACACACAGTAATAACGGCTACACCTTC. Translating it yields CAWSTGTHSNNGYTF. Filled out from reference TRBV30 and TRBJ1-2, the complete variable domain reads SQTIHQWPATLVQPVGSPLSLECTVEGTSNPNLYWYRQAAGRGLQLLFYSVGIGQISSEVPQNLSASRPQDRQFILSSKKLLLSDSGFYLCAWSTGTHSNNGYTFGSGTRLTVV.

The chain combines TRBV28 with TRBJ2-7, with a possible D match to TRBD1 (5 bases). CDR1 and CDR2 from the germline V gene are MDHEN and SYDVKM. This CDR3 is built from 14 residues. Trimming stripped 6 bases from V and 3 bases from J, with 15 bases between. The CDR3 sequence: CASRRTPILYEQYF. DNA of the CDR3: TGTGCCAGCAGAAGGACACCTATACTCTACGAGCAGTACTTC. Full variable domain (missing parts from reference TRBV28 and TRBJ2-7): DVKVTQSSRYLVKRTGEKVFLECVQDMDHENMFWYRQDPGLGLRLIYFSYDVKMKEKGDIPEGYSVSREKKERFSLILESASTNQTSMYLCASRRTPILYEQYFGPGTRLTVT.